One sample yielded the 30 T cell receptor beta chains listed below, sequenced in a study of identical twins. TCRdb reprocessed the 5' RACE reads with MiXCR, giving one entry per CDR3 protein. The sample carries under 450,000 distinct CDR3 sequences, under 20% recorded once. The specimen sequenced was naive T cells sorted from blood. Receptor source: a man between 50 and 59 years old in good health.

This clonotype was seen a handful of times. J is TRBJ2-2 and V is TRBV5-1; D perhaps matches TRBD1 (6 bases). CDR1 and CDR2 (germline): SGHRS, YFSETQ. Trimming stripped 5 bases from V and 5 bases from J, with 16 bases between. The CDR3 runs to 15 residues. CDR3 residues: CASRLTGTTTGELFF. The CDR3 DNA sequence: TGCGCCAGCAGACTTACCGGGACAACGACCGGGGAGCTGTTTTTT.

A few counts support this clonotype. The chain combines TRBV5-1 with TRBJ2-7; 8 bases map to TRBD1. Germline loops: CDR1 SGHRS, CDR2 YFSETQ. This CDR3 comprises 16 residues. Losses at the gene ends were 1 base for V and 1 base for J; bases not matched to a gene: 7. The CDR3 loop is CASSLSSQGASYEQYF. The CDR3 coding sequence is TGCGCCAGCAGCTTGAGTAGTCAGGGGGCATCCTACGAGCAGTACTTC.

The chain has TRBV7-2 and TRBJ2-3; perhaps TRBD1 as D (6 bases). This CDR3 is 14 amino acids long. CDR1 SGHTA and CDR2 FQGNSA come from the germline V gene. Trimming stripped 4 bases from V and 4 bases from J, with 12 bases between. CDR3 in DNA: TGTGCCAGCAGCTCCCAGGGGTGGGCAGATACGCAGTATTTT. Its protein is CASSSQGWADTQYF.

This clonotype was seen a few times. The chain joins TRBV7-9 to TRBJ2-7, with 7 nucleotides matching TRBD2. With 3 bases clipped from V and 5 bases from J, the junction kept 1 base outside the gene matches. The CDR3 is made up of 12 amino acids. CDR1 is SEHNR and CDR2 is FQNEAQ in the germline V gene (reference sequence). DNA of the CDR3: TGTGCCAGCAGCTTCGCGGGAGACGAGCAGTACTTC. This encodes CASSFAGDEQYF.

The CDR3 protein is CASSPRDRAEETQYF. CDR3 DNA: TGTGCCAGCTCACCAAGGGACAGGGCCGAAGAGACCCAGTACTTC. The rearrangement uses TRBV18 and TRBJ2-5; TRBD1 aligns across 9 bases. The CDR3 sequence is 15 residues long. J lost 3 bases, V lost 2 bases, and 4 bases had no gene match. The germline V gene encodes CDR1 KGHSH and CDR2 LQKENI. The full variable domain, completed using reference TRBV18 and TRBJ2-5, is NAGVMQNPRHLVRRRGQEARLRCSPMKGHSHVYWYRQLPEEGLKFMVYLQKENIIDESGMPKERFSAEFPKEGPSILRIQQVVRGDSAAYFCASSPRDRAEETQYFGPGTRLLVL.

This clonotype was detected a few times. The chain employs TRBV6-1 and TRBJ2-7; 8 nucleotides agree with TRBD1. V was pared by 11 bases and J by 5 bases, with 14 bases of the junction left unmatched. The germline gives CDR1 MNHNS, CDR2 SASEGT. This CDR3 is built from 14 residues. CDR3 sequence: CAWRQDRVVHEQYF. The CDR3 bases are TGTGCCTGGCGACAGGACAGGGTAGTCCACGAGCAGTACTTC.

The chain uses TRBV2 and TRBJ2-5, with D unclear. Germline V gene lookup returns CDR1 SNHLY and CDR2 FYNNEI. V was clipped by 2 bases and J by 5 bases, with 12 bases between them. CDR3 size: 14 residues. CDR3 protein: CASSEQNIGETQYF. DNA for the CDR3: TGTGCCAGCAGTGAACAGAATATCGGGGAGACCCAGTACTTC.

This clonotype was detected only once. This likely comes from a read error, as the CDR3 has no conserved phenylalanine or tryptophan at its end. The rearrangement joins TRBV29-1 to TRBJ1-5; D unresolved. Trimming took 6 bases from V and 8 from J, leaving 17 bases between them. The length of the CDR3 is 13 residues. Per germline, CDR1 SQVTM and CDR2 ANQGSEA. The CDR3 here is CSVQFGFEEPQHS. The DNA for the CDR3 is TGCAGCGTCCAATTCGGGTTTGAAGAGCCCCAGCATTCT.

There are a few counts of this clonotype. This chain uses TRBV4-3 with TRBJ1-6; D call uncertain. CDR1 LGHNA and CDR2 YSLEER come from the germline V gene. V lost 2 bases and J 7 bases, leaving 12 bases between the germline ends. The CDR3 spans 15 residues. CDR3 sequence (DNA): TGCGCCAGCAGCCAAAATATGGGCCAGAATTCACCCCTCCACTTT. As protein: CASSQNMGQNSPLHF.

The CDR3 sequence is CASSLEGQVYRNTEAFF. In DNA form, the CDR3 reads TGCGCCAGCAGCTTGGAGGGACAGGTTTATAGGAACACTGAAGCTTTCTTT. The chain joins TRBV5-1 to TRBJ1-1; TRBD1 agrees at 8 bases. After removal of 0 bases from V and 1 base from J, the junction contained 8 bases not matched to a gene. This CDR3 spans 17 amino acids. The germline CDR1 and CDR2 sequences are SGHRS and YFSETQ.

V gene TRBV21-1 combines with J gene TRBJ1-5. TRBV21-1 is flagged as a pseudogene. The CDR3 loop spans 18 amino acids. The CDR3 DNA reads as TGTGCCAGCAGCAAACGGGGATGGGGCCCAGGTCGGAATCAGCCCCAGCATTTT. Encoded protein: CASSKRGWGPGRNQPQHF.

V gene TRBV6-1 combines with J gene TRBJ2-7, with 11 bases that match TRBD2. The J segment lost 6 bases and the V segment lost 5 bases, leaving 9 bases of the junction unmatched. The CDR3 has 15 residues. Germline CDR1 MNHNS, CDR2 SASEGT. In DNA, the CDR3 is TGTGCCAGCAGTCCTGCGACTAGCGGGATATTCGAGCAGTACTTC. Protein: CASSPATSGIFEQYF.

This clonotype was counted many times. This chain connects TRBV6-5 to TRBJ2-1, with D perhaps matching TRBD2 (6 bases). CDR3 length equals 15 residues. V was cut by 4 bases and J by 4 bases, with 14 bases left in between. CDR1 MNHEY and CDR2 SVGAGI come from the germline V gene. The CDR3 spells CASSFYSGRYNEQFF. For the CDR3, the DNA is TGTGCCAGCAGTTTTTATAGCGGACGATACAATGAGCAGTTCTTC.

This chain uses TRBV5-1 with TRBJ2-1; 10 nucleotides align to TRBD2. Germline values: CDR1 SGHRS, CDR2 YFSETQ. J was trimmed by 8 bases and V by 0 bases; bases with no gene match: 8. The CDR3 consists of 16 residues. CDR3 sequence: CASSLAASGRGHEQFF. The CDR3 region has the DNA TGCGCCAGCAGCTTGGCGGCTAGCGGGAGAGGTCATGAGCAGTTCTTC.

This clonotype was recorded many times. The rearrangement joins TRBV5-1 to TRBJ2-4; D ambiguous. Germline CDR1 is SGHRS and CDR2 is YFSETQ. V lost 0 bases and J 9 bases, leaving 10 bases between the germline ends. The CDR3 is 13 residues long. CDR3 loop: CASSLAVESIQYF. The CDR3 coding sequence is TGCGCCAGCAGCTTGGCCGTTGAGTCCATTCAGTACTTC.

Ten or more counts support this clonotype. Here the CDR3 reads CASSEGQGTNTEAFF. CDR3 bases: TGCGCCAGCAGCGAGGGACAGGGCACGAACACTGAAGCTTTCTTT. The rearrangement joins TRBV5-1 to TRBJ1-1; 9 bases agree with TRBD1. Trimming removed 4 bases from V and 1 base from J; junction bases left unmatched: 5. CDR1 is SGHRS, CDR2 YFSETQ, per germline. CDR3 length equals 15 residues.

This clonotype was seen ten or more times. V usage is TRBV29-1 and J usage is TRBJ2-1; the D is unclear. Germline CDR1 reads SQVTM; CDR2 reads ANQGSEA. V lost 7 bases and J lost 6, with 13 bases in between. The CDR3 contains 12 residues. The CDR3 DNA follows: TGCAGCGCCGAGACCCTAGGCAATGAGCAGTTCTTC. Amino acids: CSAETLGNEQFF.

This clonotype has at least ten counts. The CDR3 spells CASSEGRKTNYGYTF. The CDR3 DNA follows: TGTGCCAGCAGTGAAGGACGTAAGACTAACTATGGCTACACCTTC. J is TRBJ1-2 and V is TRBV6-1; D uncertain. The V gene's germline CDR1 is MNHNS and CDR2 SASEGT. V lost 1 base to trimming and J lost 0 bases, with 9 bases between them. The CDR3 is made up of 15 amino acids.

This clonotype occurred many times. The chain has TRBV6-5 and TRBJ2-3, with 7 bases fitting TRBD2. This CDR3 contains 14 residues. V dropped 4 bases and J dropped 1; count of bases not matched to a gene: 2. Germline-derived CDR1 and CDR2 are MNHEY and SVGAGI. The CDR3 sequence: CASSSGGGTDTQYF. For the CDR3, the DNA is TGTGCCAGCAGTTCGGGAGGTGGCACAGATACGCAGTATTTT.

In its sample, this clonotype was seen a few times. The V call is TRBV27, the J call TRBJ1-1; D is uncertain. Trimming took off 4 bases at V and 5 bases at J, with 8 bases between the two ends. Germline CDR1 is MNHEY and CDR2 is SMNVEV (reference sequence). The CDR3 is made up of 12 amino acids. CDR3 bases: TGTGCCAGCAGTTCCGCGGGGACTGAAGCTTTCTTT. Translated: CASSSAGTEAFF.

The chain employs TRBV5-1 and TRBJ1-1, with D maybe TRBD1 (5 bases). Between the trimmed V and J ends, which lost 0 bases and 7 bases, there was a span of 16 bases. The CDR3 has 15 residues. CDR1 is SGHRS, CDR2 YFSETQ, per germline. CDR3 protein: CASSLAVGQGSEAFF. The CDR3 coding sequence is TGCGCCAGCAGCTTGGCGGTTGGGCAGGGTAGTGAAGCTTTCTTT.

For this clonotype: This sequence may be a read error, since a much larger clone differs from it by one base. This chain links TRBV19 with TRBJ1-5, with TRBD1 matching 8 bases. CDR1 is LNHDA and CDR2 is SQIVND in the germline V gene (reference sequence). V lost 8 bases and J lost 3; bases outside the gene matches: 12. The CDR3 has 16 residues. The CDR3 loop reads CASSDRGTRNNQPQHF. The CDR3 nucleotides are TGTGCCAGTTCCGACAGGGGCACAAGAAACAATCAGCCCCAGCATTTT.

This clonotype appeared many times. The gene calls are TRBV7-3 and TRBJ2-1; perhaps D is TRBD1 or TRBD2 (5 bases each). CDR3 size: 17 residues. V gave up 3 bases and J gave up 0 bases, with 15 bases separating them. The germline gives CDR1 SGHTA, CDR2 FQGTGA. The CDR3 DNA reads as TGTGCCAGCAGCTTGTTCGTGGGACGTAGCTCCTACAATGAGCAGTTCTTC. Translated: CASSLFVGRSSYNEQFF.

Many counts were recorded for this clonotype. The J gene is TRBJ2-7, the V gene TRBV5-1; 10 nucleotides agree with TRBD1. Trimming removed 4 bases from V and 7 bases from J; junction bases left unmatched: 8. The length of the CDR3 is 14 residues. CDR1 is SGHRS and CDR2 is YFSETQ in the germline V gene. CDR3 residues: CASSLGTGALEQYF. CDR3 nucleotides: TGCGCCAGCAGCCTCGGGACAGGGGCCCTGGAGCAGTACTTC. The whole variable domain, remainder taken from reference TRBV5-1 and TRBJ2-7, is KAGVTQTPRYLIKTRGQQVTLSCSPISGHRSVSWYQQTPGQGLQFLFEYFSETQRNKGNFPGRFSGRQFSNSRSEMNVSTLELGDSALYLCASSLGTGALEQYFGPGTRLTVT.

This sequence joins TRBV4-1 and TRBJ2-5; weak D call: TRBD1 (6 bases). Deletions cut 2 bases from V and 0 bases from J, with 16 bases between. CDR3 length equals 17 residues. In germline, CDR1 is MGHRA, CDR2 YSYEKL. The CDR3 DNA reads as TGCGCCAGCAGCCAAAATAAGGACAGTTGGTACCAAGAGACCCAGTACTTC. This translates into CASSQNKDSWYQETQYF.

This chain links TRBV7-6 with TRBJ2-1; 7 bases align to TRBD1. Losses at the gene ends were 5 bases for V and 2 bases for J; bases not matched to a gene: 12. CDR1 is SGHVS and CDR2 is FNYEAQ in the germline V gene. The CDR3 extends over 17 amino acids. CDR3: CASSARTGERPYNEQFF. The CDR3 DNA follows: TGTGCCAGCAGCGCACGAACAGGGGAAAGGCCCTACAATGAGCAGTTCTTC.

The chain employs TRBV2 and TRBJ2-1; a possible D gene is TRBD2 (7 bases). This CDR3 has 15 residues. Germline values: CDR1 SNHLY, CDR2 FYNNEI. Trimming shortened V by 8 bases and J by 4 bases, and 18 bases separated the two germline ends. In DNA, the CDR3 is TGTGCCAGCGGGGGGCCTAGCGGACCGTACAATGAGCAGTTCTTC. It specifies CASGGPSGPYNEQFF.

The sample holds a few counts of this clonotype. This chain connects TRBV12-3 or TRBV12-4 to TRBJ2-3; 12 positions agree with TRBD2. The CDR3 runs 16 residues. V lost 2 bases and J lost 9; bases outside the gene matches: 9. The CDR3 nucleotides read TGTGCCAGCAGTTTATTACTAGCGGGGGGAATAGACACGCAGTATTTT. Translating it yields CASSLLLAGGIDTQYF.

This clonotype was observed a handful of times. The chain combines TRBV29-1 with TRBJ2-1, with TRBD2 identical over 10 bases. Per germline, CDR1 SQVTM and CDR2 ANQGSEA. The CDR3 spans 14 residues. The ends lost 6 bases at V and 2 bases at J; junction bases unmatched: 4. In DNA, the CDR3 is TGCAGCGTCGGTCTAGCGGGAGCCTACAATGAGCAGTTCTTC. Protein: CSVGLAGAYNEQFF.

The CDR3 DNA is TGTGCCAGCAGCTCGAAGACAGGGCCAGATACGCAGTATTTT. Its protein product is CASSSKTGPDTQYF. The rearrangement links TRBV5-4 to TRBJ2-3; 7 bases are shared with TRBD1. The germline CDR1 and CDR2 sequences are SGHNT and YYREEE (reference sequence). The length of the CDR3 is 14 residues. Trimming cost V 3 bases and J 4 bases; bases outside gene matches: 5.